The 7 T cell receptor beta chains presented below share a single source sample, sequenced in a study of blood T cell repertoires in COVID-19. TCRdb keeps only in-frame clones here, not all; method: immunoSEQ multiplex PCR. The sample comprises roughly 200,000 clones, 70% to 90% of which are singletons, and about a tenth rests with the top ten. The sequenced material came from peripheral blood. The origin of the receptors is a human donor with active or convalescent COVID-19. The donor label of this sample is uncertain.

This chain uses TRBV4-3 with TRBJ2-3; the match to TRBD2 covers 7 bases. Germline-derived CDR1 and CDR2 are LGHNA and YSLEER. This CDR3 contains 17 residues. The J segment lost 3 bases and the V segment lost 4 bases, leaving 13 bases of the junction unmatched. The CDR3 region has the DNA TGCGCCAGCAGCCCCGTCTGGGAGGGTTTTGGGACAGATACGCAGTATTTT. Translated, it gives CASSPVWEGFGTDTQYF.

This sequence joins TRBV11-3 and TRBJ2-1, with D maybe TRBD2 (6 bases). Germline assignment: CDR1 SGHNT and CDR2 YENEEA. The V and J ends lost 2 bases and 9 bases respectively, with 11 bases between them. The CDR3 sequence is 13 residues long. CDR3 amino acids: CASSLQRVAEQFF. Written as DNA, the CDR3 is TGTGCCAGCAGCTTACAGCGGGTGGCTGAGCAGTTCTTC.

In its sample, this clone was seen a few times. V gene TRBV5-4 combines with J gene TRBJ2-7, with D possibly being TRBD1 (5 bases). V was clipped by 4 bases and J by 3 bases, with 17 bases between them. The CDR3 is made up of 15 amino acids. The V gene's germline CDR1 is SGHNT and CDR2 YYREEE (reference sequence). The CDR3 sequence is CASSGNRLGNYEQYF. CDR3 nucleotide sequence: TGTGCCAGCAGCGGGAACAGGTTGGGGAACTACGAGCAGTACTTC.

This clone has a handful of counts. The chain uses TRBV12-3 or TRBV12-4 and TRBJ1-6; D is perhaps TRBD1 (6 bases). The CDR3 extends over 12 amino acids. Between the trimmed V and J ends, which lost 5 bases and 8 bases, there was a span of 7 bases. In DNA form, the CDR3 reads TGTGCCAGCAGTGACAGGTATTCACCCCTCCACTTT. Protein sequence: CASSDRYSPLHF.

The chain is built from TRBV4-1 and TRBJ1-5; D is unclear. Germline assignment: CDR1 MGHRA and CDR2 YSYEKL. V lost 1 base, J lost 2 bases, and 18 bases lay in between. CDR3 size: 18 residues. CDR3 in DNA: TGCGCCAGCAGCCAAGTTTGGTCAGGTCTTTCGGGCAATCAGCCCCAGCATTTT. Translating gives CASSQVWSGLSGNQPQHF.

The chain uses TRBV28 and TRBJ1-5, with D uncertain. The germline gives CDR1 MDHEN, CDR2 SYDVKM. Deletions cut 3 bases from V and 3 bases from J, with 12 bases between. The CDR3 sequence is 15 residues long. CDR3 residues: CASSLYSSYNQPQHF. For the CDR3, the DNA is TGTGCCAGCAGTTTGTATTCGTCTTACAATCAGCCCCAGCATTTT. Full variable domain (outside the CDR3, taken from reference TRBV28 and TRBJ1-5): DVKVTQSSRYLVKRTGEKVFLECVQDMDHENMFWYRQDPGLGLRLIYFSYDVKMKEKGDIPEGYSVSREKKERFSLILESASTNQTSMYLCASSLYSSYNQPQHFGDGTRLSIL.

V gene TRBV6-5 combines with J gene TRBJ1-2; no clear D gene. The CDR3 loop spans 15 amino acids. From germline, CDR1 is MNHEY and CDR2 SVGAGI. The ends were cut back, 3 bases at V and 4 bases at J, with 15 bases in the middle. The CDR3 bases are TGTGCCAGCAGTTATTCCGGAGGGCTATCCTATGGCTACACCTTC. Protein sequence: CASSYSGGLSYGYTF.